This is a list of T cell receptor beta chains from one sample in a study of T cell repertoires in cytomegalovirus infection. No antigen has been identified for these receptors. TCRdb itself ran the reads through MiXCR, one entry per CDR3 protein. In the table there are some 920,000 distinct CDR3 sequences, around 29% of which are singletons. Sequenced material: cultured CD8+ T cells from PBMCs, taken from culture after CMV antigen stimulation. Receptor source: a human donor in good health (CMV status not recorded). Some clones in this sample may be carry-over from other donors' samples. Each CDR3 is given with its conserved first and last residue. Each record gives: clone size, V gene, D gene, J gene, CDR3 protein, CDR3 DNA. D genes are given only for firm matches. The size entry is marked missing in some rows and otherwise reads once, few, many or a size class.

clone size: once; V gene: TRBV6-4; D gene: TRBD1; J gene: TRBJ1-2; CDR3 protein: CASSLTGQGTTYGYTF; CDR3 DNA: TGTGCCAGCAGTCTCACTGGACAGGGGACGACCTATGGCTACACCTTC
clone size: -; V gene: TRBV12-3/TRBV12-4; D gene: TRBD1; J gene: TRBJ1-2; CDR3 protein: CASRGGQLNYGYTF; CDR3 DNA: TGTGCCAGCAGGGGGGGACAGCTTAACTATGGCTACACCTTC
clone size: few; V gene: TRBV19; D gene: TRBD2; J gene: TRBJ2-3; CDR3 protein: CASSRASGDSTDTQYF; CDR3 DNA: TGTGCCAGTAGTCGGGCTAGCGGGGATAGCACAGATACGCAGTATTTT
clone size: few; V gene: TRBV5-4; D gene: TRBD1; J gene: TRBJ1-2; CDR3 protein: CASSGDRARTEGYTF; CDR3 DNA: TGTGCCAGCAGCGGCGACAGGGCGCGGACGGAAGGCTACACCTTC
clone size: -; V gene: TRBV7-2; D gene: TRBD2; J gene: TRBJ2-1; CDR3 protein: CASSPVAGGNEQFF; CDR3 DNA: TGTGCCAGCAGCCCAGTAGCGGGGGGCAATGAGCAGTTCTTC
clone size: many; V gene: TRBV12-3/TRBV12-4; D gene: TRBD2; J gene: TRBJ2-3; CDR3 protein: CASSSIARGDTDTQYF; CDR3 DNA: TGTGCCAGCAGCTCTATAGCGCGGGGGGACACAGATACGCAGTATTTT
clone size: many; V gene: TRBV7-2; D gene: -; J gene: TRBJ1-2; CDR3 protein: CASSPQRQGYTF; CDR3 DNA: TGTGCCAGCAGCCCCCAAAGACAGGGCTACACCTTC
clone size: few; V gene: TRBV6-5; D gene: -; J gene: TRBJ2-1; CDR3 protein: CASSYHWVKGSYNEQFF; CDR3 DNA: TGTGCCAGCAGTTACCATTGGGTTAAGGGGTCCTACAATGAGCAGTTCTTC
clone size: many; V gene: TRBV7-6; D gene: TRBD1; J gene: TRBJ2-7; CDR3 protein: CASSLWARGQDEQYF; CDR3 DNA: TGTGCCAGCAGCTTATGGGCGAGGGGGCAGGACGAGCAGTACTTC
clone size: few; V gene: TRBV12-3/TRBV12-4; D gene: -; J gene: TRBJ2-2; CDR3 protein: CASRTVSTGELFF; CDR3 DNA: TGTGCCAGCAGAACAGTATCCACCGGGGAGCTGTTTTTT
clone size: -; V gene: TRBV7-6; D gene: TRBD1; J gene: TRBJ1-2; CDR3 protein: CASSPTGKGNYGYTF; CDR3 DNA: TGTGCCAGCAGCCCGACAGGGAAGGGGAACTATGGCTACACCTTC
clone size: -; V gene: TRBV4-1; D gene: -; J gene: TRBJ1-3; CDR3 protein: CASSQGGWDTIYF; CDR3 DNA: TGCGCCAGCAGCCAAGGAGGTTGGGACACCATATATTTT
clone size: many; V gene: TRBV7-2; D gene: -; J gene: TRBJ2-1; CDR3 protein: CASSDTGTSYNEQFF; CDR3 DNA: TGTGCCAGCAGCGATACCGGGACCTCCTACAATGAGCAGTTCTTC
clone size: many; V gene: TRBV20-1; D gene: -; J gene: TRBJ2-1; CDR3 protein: CSARDPLYNEQFF; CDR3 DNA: TGCAGTGCTAGAGATCCCCTTTACAATGAGCAGTTCTTC
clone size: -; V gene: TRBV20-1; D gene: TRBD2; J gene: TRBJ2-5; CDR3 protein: CSARPGLAGEFQETQYF; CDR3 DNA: TGCAGTGCTAGGCCGGGACTAGCGGGGGAATTTCAAGAGACCCAGTACTTC
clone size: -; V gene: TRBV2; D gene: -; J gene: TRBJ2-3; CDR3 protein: CASSFPGGPRADTQYF; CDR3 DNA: TGTGCCAGCAGCTTCCCCGGTGGGCCCCGGGCAGATACGCAGTATTTT
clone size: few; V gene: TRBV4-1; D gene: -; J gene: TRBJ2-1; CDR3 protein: CASSQVPYNEQFF; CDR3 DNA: TGCGCCAGCAGCCAAGTTCCCTACAATGAGCAGTTCTTC
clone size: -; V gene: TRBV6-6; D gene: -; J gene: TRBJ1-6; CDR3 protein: CASSYSRTDRDTRSPLRF; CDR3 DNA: TGTGCCAGCAGTTACTCTAGGACCGACCGAGACACCCGATCACCCCTCCGCTTT
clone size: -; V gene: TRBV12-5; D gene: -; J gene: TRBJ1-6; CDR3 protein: CASGSLLDPRSYNSPLHF; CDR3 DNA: TGTGCTAGTGGATCTTTACTAGACCCGCGCTCCTATAATTCACCCCTCCACTTT
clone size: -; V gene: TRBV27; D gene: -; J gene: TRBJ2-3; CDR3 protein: CASSPGREEYF; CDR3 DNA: TGTGCCAGCAGCCCGGGGAGAGAAGAGTATTTT
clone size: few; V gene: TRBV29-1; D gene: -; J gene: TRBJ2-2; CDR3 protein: CSVFPGPTGELFF; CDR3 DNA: TGCAGCGTGTTCCCAGGGCCCACCGGGGAGCTGTTTTTT
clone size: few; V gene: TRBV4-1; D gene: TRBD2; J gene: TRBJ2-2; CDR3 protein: CASSQELAGAHTGELFF; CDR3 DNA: TGCGCCAGCAGCCAAGAACTAGCGGGGGCACACACCGGGGAGCTGTTTTTT
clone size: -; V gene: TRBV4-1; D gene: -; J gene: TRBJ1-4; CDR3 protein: CASSQDKNNEKLFF; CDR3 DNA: TGCGCCAGCAGCCAAGATAAAAATAATGAAAAACTGTTTTTT